Listed below are T cell receptor beta chains from one sample, sequenced in a study of response to subunit inactivated influenza vaccine. TCRdb re-derived calls from the RT-PCR reads in MiXCR, one entry per CDR3 protein. The table includes approximately 520,000 distinct CDR3 sequences, around 25% detected once. This specimen consisted of CD4+ T cells sorted from PBMCs, obtained roughly 5 days after vaccination. The origin of the receptors is a man aged 50 or older who received an inactivated influenza vaccine. CDR3s include the opening cysteine and the closing phenylalanine or tryptophan. D genes are given only for firm matches. Size is stated for part of the rows, as once, few or many counts, or as a class when the clone is expanded.

size | J | D | V | DNA | CDR3
NA | TRBJ2-7 | NA | TRBV7-6 | TGTGCCAGCAGCCCTTTGCAGGGTTCCTACGAGCAGTACTTC | CASSPLQGSYEQYF
few | TRBJ2-3 | NA | TRBV9 | TGTGCCAGCAGCGTAAGAGGAGGGGCCTTTGCAGATACGCAGTATTTT | CASSVRGGAFADTQYF
NA | TRBJ2-7 | TRBD1 | TRBV10-3 | TGTGCCACCCTGGACAGGGCAGAATCCTACGAGCAGTACTTC | CATLDRAESYEQYF
few | TRBJ2-5 | NA | TRBV11-1 | TGTGCCAGCAGCTCTGCTAGATTTGTGTTGGAGACCCAGTACTTC | CASSSARFVLETQYF
NA | TRBJ2-1 | TRBD2 | TRBV5-1 | TGCGTCAGCAGCCCGCGGGGGGCAATCTACAATGAGCAGTTCTTC | CVSSPRGAIYNEQFF
few | TRBJ1-2 | TRBD1 | TRBV28 | TGTGCCAGCAGTGACCGGGGACAGAGTTTTCGTGGCTACACCTTC | CASSDRGQSFRGYTF
NA | TRBJ1-5 | TRBD1 | TRBV20-1 | TGCAGTGCTAGAAGACCGGGACAGGTCAATCAGCCCCAGCATTTT | CSARRPGQVNQPQHF
few | TRBJ2-1 | NA | TRBV5-1 | TGCGCCAGCAGCTTGGACCCCGGGACAATCAATGAGCAGTTCTTC | CASSLDPGTINEQFF
NA | TRBJ2-6 | TRBD2 | TRBV7-6 | TGTGCCAGCAGCTTTAGCGGGGGGGGCTCTGGGGCCAACGTCCTGACTTTC | CASSFSGGGSGANVLTF
many | TRBJ2-4 | NA | TRBV7-9 | TGTGCCAGCAGCTTAGCCGTCCAAAACATTCAGTACTTC | CASSLAVQNIQYF